This paragraph covers one T cell receptor beta chain sequence. As yet, its antigen is unknown. Vbeta (60) and Jbeta (13) primers were used in the PCR. The table came from immunoSEQ multiplex PCR; TCRdb's copy has only in-frame clones and leaves some out. This repertoire shows approximately 140,000 clones, roughly 80% found once; its top ten account for 0.75% to 0.95%. This CDR3 is built from 17 residues. V was clipped by 4 bases and J by 8 bases, with 24 bases between them. Germline CDR1 is ENHRY and CDR2 is SYGVKD. The data were obtained in a study of cytomegalovirus exposure and HLA in healthy donors. Study-wide findings and caveats: In all likelihood, a cluster of highly shared sequence variants was a sequencing artifact.

The source material was PBMCs. The receptor was derived from a woman aged 60 to 75 in good health and CMV-seronegative. V gene TRBV10-3 combines with J gene TRBJ2-4; the D gene is possibly TRBD1 (6 bases). Here the CDR3 reads CAISGGTVGRGSDIQYF. The CDR3 DNA reads as TGTGCCATCAGTGGCGGAACTGTGGGCAGGGGTTCGGACATTCAGTACTTC.